The sequence of this T cell receptor beta chain was determined in a study of cytomegalovirus exposure and HLA in healthy donors. Findings and limits, study-wide: In the analysis, some V segments, TRBV6-2 and TRBV6-3 included, were excluded as indistinguishable. It was reportedly the case that the classifier diagnosed cytomegalovirus status with high specificity and sensitivity. The later analysis indicated that the majority of CMV-associated TCR beta chains appeared HLA-restricted.

The PCR used 60 Vbeta and 13 Jbeta primers. Generated by immunoSEQ multiplex PCR, the TCRdb table keeps only in-frame clones and is missing some. The sample has 65,000 to 75,000 clones, about 73% seen once. This clone has only one observation. Its cognate antigen is unknown. Healthy bone marrow donors made up the donor group. CDR3 length equals 11 residues. Germline V gives CDR1 GTSNPN, CDR2 SVGIG (reference sequence). Between the trimmed V and J ends, which lost 0 bases and 5 bases, there was a span of 4 bases. Specimen: PBMCs. The receptor comes from a woman between 55 and 75 years old in good health and CMV-seropositive. The J gene is TRBJ2-5, the V gene TRBV30; D uncertain. CDR3 nucleotide sequence: TGTGCCTGGAGTGTCGTGGAGACCCAGTACTTC. It encodes CAWSVVETQYF.